These T cell receptor beta chains were read from a single sample in a study of post-analysis software for immune sequencing data. Each CDR3 protein is one row after TCRdb ran MiXCR on the PCR reads. The sample holds 600,000 to 750,000 distinct CDR3 sequences; more than 50% are singletons and the top ten take approximately 11%. The sample consisted of blood. Receptor source: a girl aged 2 to 9 with multiple sclerosis. Each CDR3 is given with its conserved first and last residue. D genes are given only for firm matches. Rows give clone size only sometimes, using once, few, many, or a class for an expanded clone.

TRBJ1-2,NA,TRBV11-2,NA,CASSRDQNSYGYTF,TGTGCCAGCAGCCGCGATCAGAACAGCTATGGCTACACCTTC
TRBJ2-1,NA,TRBV24-1,NA,CATSVTGPYNEQFF,TGTGCCACCAGTGTGACGGGGCCCTACAATGAGCAGTTCTTC
TRBJ2-3,few,TRBV7-9,NA,CASSTSDRHEEDTQYF,TGTGCCAGCAGCACGAGCGACAGGCATGAAGAGGATACGCAGTATTTT
TRBJ2-5,few,TRBV29-1,NA,CSGKFQETQYF,TGCAGCGGCAAGTTTCAAGAGACCCAGTACTTC
TRBJ2-1,NA,TRBV20-1,NA,CSAGPRWDFHNEQFF,TGCAGTGCTGGGCCCCGCTGGGACTTTCACAATGAGCAGTTCTTC
TRBJ2-5,once,TRBV12-3/TRBV12-4,TRBD2,CASSLALIAGQETQYF,TGTGCCAGCAGTTTAGCGCTAATAGCGGGGCAAGAGACCCAGTACTTC
TRBJ1-4,NA,TRBV12-3/TRBV12-4,TRBD1,CTSSLEGTGTNEKLFF,TGTACCAGCAGTTTAGAGGGGACAGGGACTAATGAAAAACTGTTTTTT
TRBJ1-6,NA,TRBV6-2/TRBV6-3,NA,CASSYSVLERSPLHF,TGTGCCAGCAGTTACTCGGTTCTTGAGCGGTCACCCCTCCACTTT
TRBJ1-4,NA,TRBV20-1,NA,CSARDHVNEKLFF,TGCAGTGCTCGAGATCATGTTAATGAAAAACTGTTTTTT
TRBJ2-5,few,TRBV7-7,NA,CASSYAVTSKETQYF,TGTGCCAGCAGTTACGCCGTAACTTCTAAAGAGACCCAGTACTTC
TRBJ1-2,NA,TRBV6-1,NA,CASSEVREGVYGYTF,TGTGCCAGCAGTGAAGTACGGGAGGGGGTCTATGGCTACACCTTC
TRBJ2-1,once,TRBV4-3,NA,CASSQGFSYNEQFF,TGCGCCAGCAGCCAAGGGTTCAGTTACAATGAGCAGTTCTTC
TRBJ2-1,NA,TRBV5-6,TRBD2,CASSLALAGGTYNEQFF,TGTGCCAGCAGCTTGGCACTAGCGGGAGGGACCTACAATGAGCAGTTCTTC
TRBJ2-1,NA,TRBV5-1,TRBD2,CASSLFLAGVDEQFF,TGCGCCAGCAGCTTGTTTTTAGCGGGAGTAGATGAGCAGTTCTTC
TRBJ2-7,once,TRBV6-1,NA,CASRSPGPGGAYEQYF,TGTGCCAGCAGGTCCCCCGGGCCAGGGGGGGCCTACGAGCAGTACTTC
TRBJ1-4,NA,TRBV9,NA,CASSVGDRPQNEKLFF,TGTGCCAGCAGCGTAGGTGACAGGCCTCAAAATGAAAAACTGTTTTTT
TRBJ1-4,NA,TRBV28,NA,CASSFVGESNEKLFF,TGTGCCAGCAGTTTTGTGGGGGAGAGTAATGAAAAACTGTTTTTT
TRBJ2-5,NA,TRBV20-1,TRBD1,CSAPDRVVQETQYF,TGCAGTGCCCCCGACAGGGTGGTCCAAGAGACCCAGTACTTC
TRBJ1-6,few,TRBV15,NA,CATSGTAGYGSYNSPLHF,TGTGCCACCAGCGGTACAGCAGGGTACGGTTCCTATAATTCACCCCTCCACTTT
TRBJ2-4,NA,TRBV7-8,NA,CASSTRIAKNIQYF,TGTGCCAGCAGCACACGGATAGCCAAAAACATTCAGTACTTC
TRBJ2-3,NA,TRBV7-2,TRBD2,CASSPVTGTSGLDTQYF,TGTGCCAGCAGCCCCGTTACCGGGACTAGCGGGCTAGATACGCAGTATTTT
TRBJ2-5,few,TRBV29-1,TRBD2,CSVLAGGGETQYF,TGCAGCGTTCTAGCGGGAGGGGGAGAGACCCAGTACTTC
TRBJ2-2,few,TRBV6-5,NA,CASSYRGQPTGELFF,TGTGCCAGCAGTTACCGAGGACAGCCGACCGGGGAGCTGTTTTTT
TRBJ2-3,NA,TRBV11-3,TRBD1,CASSPWDRESDTQYF,TGTGCCAGCAGCCCCTGGGACAGGGAATCAGATACGCAGTATTTT
TRBJ2-7,NA,TRBV9,NA,CASSTTGTVYEQYF,TGTGCCAGCAGCACCACCGGGACGGTCTACGAGCAGTACTTC
TRBJ2-3,NA,TRBV6-4,NA,CASSDSYRVLPTDTQYF,TGTGCCAGCAGTGACTCGTATAGGGTCCTACCCACAGATACGCAGTATTTT
TRBJ2-3,NA,TRBV20-1,NA,CSASGHGQPTDTQYF,TGCAGTGCTAGCGGCCATGGACAGCCCACAGATACGCAGTATTTT
TRBJ1-2,once,TRBV6-1,NA,CASVDHSPNYGYTF,TGTGCCAGCGTAGATCACAGCCCCAACTATGGCTACACCTTC
TRBJ1-3,NA,TRBV20-1,NA,CSAAAGQGNTIYF,TGCAGTGCCGCGGCGGGGCAGGGAAACACCATATATTTT
TRBJ2-1,NA,TRBV10-3,TRBD1,CAISGGQGNNEQFF,TGTGCCATCAGTGGGGGACAGGGGAACAATGAGCAGTTCTTC
TRBJ2-5,NA,TRBV7-2,NA,CASSLLGSGVSETQYF,TGTGCCAGCAGCTTACTGGGTTCTGGGGTTTCGGAGACCCAGTACTTC
TRBJ1-2,NA,TRBV29-1,NA,CSVEGGRINYGYTF,TGCAGCGTTGAAGGGGGACGGATTAACTATGGCTACACCTTC
TRBJ2-1,NA,TRBV12-3/TRBV12-4,NA,CASRITGRYNEQFF,TGTGCCAGCAGAATAACAGGGAGGTACAATGAGCAGTTCTTC
TRBJ2-5,NA,TRBV7-2,TRBD2,CASSLASGGGETQYF,TGTGCCAGCAGCTTAGCTAGCGGGGGAGGAGAGACCCAGTACTTC
TRBJ1-2,NA,TRBV7-2,NA,CASSLVSRGDYGYTF,TGTGCCAGCAGCTTAGTCTCTCGGGGGGACTATGGCTACACCTTC
TRBJ2-5,few,TRBV20-1,TRBD2,CSAPILAEQETQYF,TGCAGTGCTCCGATCCTAGCGGAGCAAGAGACCCAGTACTTC
TRBJ1-3,NA,TRBV20-1,NA,CSARDLSLTGNTIYF,TGCAGTGCTAGAGATTTAAGTTTAACTGGAAACACCATATATTTT
TRBJ1-2,NA,TRBV7-9,NA,CASSLASGIDGYTF,TGTGCCAGCAGCTTAGCGTCCGGGATCGATGGCTACACCTTC
TRBJ1-2,NA,TRBV7-9,TRBD1,CASSSTGRNYGYTF,TGTGCCAGCAGCTCGACAGGGCGGAACTATGGCTACACCTTC
TRBJ1-2,NA,TRBV28,NA,CASSVWGHFGYTF,TGTGCCAGCAGTGTGTGGGGGCACTTTGGCTACACCTTC
TRBJ1-2,NA,TRBV25-1,TRBD1,CASSGRGSLRNYGYTF,TGTGCCAGCAGTGGCAGGGGGTCTCTTCGAAACTATGGCTACACCTTC
TRBJ2-7,NA,TRBV20-1,NA,CSAVARGDGWYEQYF,TGCAGTGCCGTGGCAAGGGGCGATGGGTGGTACGAGCAGTACTTC
TRBJ1-5,NA,TRBV15,TRBD1,CATSRRLDRVHQPQHF,TGTGCCACCAGCAGACGGTTGGACAGGGTCCATCAGCCCCAGCATTTT
TRBJ2-1,NA,TRBV9,TRBD2,CASSATSGSVDEQFF,TGTGCCAGCAGCGCGACTAGCGGGAGTGTGGATGAGCAGTTCTTC
TRBJ2-7,NA,TRBV6-1,TRBD1,CASSGRDRAGEQYF,TGTGCCAGCAGTGGCCGGGACAGGGCGGGAGAGCAGTACTTC
TRBJ2-5,few,TRBV20-1,TRBD2,CSASSGGETQYF,TGCAGTGCTTCTAGCGGGGGAGAGACCCAGTACTTC
TRBJ2-1,NA,TRBV29-1,NA,CSAEAEQFF,TGCAGCGCAGAGGCTGAGCAGTTCTTC
TRBJ2-7,NA,TRBV28,NA,CASNTGDNYNEQYF,TGTGCCAGCAATACGGGAGACAATTACAATGAGCAGTACTTC
TRBJ2-3,NA,TRBV4-3,NA,CASSQVAPGTDTQYF,TGCGCCAGCAGCCAAGTAGCTCCTGGCACAGATACGCAGTATTTT
TRBJ2-5,NA,TRBV15,TRBD2,CATIRGGTEETQYF,TGTGCCACCATTCGGGGGGGGACGGAAGAGACCCAGTACTTC
TRBJ1-2,NA,TRBV5-5,NA,CASSLSAGSGANYGYTF,TGTGCCAGCAGCTTGTCGGCAGGTTCGGGGGCTAACTATGGCTACACCTTC
TRBJ1-1,NA,TRBV6-2/TRBV6-3,NA,CASSYWGEGTEAFF,TGTGCCAGCAGTTATTGGGGCGAGGGGACTGAAGCTTTCTTT